These 6 T cell receptor beta chains were sequenced from one sample in a study of T cells in Graves' hyperthyroidism and ophthalmopathy. Template material for amplifying TCR beta CDR3 regions consisted of RNA transcripts. When the TCR CDR3 underwent first-round RT-PCR, the HTBI primer set was used. One entry per CDR3 protein results from TCRdb running MiXCR on the multiplex PCR reads. The data show 300,000 to 400,000 distinct CDR3 sequences, around 20% seen once. The specimen sequenced was blood. These receptors were taken from a man younger than 30 with Graves' ophthalmopathy.

This clonotype was seen a handful of times. V and J are TRBV2 and TRBJ1-6; tentative D call: TRBD1 (5 bases). CDR3 length equals 14 residues. V lost 6 bases to trimming and J lost 11 bases, with 17 bases between them. Germline V gene sequence: CDR1 SNHLY, CDR2 FYNNEI. The CDR3 region is CASREWGSGPPLHF. In DNA form, the CDR3 reads TGTGCCAGCAGGGAGTGGGGCAGTGGGCCACCCCTCCACTTT.

The sample holds many counts of this clonotype. J is TRBJ1-5 and V is TRBV20-1; possibly TRBD1 for D (5 bases). CDR3 length equals 14 residues. V lost 6 bases to trimming and J lost 4 bases, with 16 bases between them. Germline V gives CDR1 DFQATT, CDR2 SNEGSKA (reference sequence). The CDR3 DNA follows: TGCAGTGCGAGACCTGGGACGGTTAATCAGCCCCAGCATTTT. Translation: CSARPGTVNQPQHF.

A note on this clonotype: An end of the junction does not agree with germline; a read error may underlie this. The chain employs TRBV19 and TRBJ2-1; a weak D match, TRBD1 (6 bases). CDR3 length: 13 amino acids. CDR1 and CDR2 (germline): LNHDA, SQIVND (reference sequence). This CDR3 reads CASSILGDNEQFF. CDR3 nucleotide sequence: TGTGCCAGTAGTATATTAGGGGACAACGAGCAGTTCTTC.

This clonotype was recorded many times. The J gene is TRBJ1-3, the V gene TRBV11-3; D is uncertain. V was trimmed by 1 base and J by 4 bases, leaving 5 bases between them. The CDR3 consists of 13 residues. Germline CDR1 SGHNT, CDR2 YENEEA. The CDR3 DNA sequence: TGTGCCAGCAGCTTAGGTGGCGGAAACACCATATATTTT. This gives the protein CASSLGGGNTIYF.

In its sample, this clonotype was seen a few times. The genes are TRBV24-1 and TRBJ2-1; TRBD2 aligns across 7 bases. V lost 8 bases and J lost 5; bases outside the gene matches: 11. The CDR3 runs to 15 residues. The germline gives CDR1 KGHDR, CDR2 SFDVKD. CDR3 in amino acids: CATMKNGLADNEQFF. The CDR3 DNA is TGTGCCACCATGAAAAATGGGCTAGCGGACAATGAGCAGTTCTTC.

In this sample, this clonotype turned up many times. The chain recombines TRBV11-2 with TRBJ2-3; maybe TRBD2 (6 bases). The CDR3 runs to 16 residues. Germline loops: CDR1 SGHAT, CDR2 FQNNGV. The V end lost 5 bases, the J end lost 2 bases, and 17 bases lay between the germline ends. CDR3 sequence reads: CASSPVAGSITDTQYF. The CDR3 DNA is TGTGCCAGCAGCCCTGTTGCGGGGTCCATCACAGATACGCAGTATTTT.